Sequencing of this T cell receptor beta chain was carried out in a study of cytomegalovirus exposure and HLA in healthy donors. Comments on this clone: Its cognate antigen is unknown.

Whole-study results and caveats: There were approximately 150 TCR beta chains listed as cytomegalovirus-associated.

Both 60 Vbeta primers and 13 Jbeta primers went into the PCR. Here immunoSEQ multiplex PCR was the method, and the copy in TCRdb shows in-frame clones only, minus some. The sample includes around 70,000 clones, just under 75% of them seen just once. The sequencing sample was made of PBMCs. The source of this sequence is a human donor in good health.

The CDR3 spells CASSPRTGAGETQYF. The CDR3 DNA reads TGTGCCAGCAGCCCCCGGACAGGGGCGGGAGAGACCCAGTACTTC. The chain combines TRBV7-2 with TRBJ2-5; 9 bases agree with TRBD1. The CDR3 runs 15 residues. Trimming removed 5 bases from V and 4 bases from J; junction bases left unmatched: 8. CDR1 and CDR2 (germline): SGHTA, FQGNSA.